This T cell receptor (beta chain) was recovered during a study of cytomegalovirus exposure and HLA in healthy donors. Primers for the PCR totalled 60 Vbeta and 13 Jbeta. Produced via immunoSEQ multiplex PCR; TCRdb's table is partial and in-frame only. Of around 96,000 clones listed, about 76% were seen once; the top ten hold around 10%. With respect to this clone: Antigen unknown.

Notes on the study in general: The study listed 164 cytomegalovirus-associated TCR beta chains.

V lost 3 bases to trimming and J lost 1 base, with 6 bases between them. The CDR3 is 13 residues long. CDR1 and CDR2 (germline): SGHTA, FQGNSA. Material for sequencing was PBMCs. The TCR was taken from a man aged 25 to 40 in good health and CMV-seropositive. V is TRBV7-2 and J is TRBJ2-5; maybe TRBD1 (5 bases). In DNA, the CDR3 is TGTGCCAGCAGCTTTGGGGCCCAAGAGACCCAGTACTTC. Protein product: CASSFGAQETQYF. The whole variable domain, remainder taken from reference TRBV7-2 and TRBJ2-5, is GAGVSQSPSNKVTEKGKDVELRCDPISGHTALYWYRQSLGQGLEFLIYFQGNSAPDKSGLPSDRFSAERTGGSVSTLTIQRTQQEDSAVYLCASSFGAQETQYFGPGTRLLVL.